What follows are 10 T cell receptor beta chains derived from one specimen sequenced in a study of immune characterization of retroperitoneal liposarcoma. From the PCR reads, TCRdb called clonotypes with MiXCR, one entry per CDR3 protein. The sample holds 12,000 or so distinct CDR3 sequences, roughly 30% seen once. The sequenced material came from tumor tissue. The receptors stem from a female donor with retroperitoneal liposarcoma.

The chain is built from TRBV6-1 and TRBJ2-1; 10 bases agree with TRBD2. Trimming cost V 6 bases and J 7 bases; bases outside gene matches: 6. This CDR3 region has 14 residues. Germline V gene data show CDR1 as MNHNS and CDR2 as SASEGT. This CDR3 reads CASSRLAGVNEQFF. The CDR3 DNA is TGTGCCAGCAGCAGGCTAGCGGGAGTTAATGAGCAGTTCTTC.

This clonotype is labeled as medium-sized (0.01 to 0.1%). V gene TRBV7-8 combines with J gene TRBJ2-1, with 14 positions matching TRBD2. The CDR3 has 16 amino acids. Germline V gene lookup returns CDR1 SGHVS and CDR2 FQNEAQ. The trim removed 5 bases at V and 8 bases at J, leaving 8 bases unmatched. The CDR3 loop reads CASSPRLAGGIDEQFF. The CDR3 DNA is TGTGCCAGCAGCCCGAGACTAGCGGGGGGGATAGATGAGCAGTTCTTC.

The V and J genes are TRBV11-1 and TRBJ2-5, with D hard to call. The better agreement between TRBJ2-1 and the DNA end casts doubt on the J call. The CDR3 has 13 amino acids. CDR1 is SGHAT, CDR2 FQDESV, per germline (reference sequence). In DNA form, the CDR3 reads TGTGCCAGCCGGCCGTCAAGCTCCTACGAGCAGTTCTTC. Translating it yields CASRPSSSYEQFF.

The table lists this clonotype with a few counts. The chain is built from TRBV10-1 and TRBJ2-1; the D is unclear. CDR3 length: 13 amino acids. Germline V gene lookup returns CDR1 WNHNN and CDR2 SYGVQD (reference sequence). Trimming removed 3 bases from V and 1 base from J, with 4 bases in between. The CDR3 nucleotides read TGCGCCAGCAGTGACAGGTCCTACAATGAGCAGTTCTTC. Amino acid sequence: CASSDRSYNEQFF.

This clonotype was seen many times. The rearrangement joins TRBV28 to TRBJ2-7; 7 bases are shared with TRBD1. V dropped 6 bases and J dropped 4; count of bases not matched to a gene: 9. The CDR3 consists of 14 residues. Germline assignment: CDR1 MDHEN and CDR2 SYDVKM. CDR3 protein: CASRERGLFYEQYF. CDR3 coding DNA: TGTGCCAGCAGAGAAAGGGGGCTTTTTTACGAGCAGTACTTC. Variable domain in full (rest from reference TRBV28 and TRBJ2-7): DVKVTQSSRYLVKRTGEKVFLECVQDMDHENMFWYRQDPGLGLRLIYFSYDVKMKEKGDIPEGYSVSREKKERFSLILESASTNQTSMYLCASRERGLFYEQYFGPGTRLTVT.

By its share, this clonotype is medium-sized. This sequence joins TRBV7-6 and TRBJ2-6; 11 bases line up with TRBD1. Germline V lookup: CDR1 SGHVS, CDR2 FNYEAQ. The length of the CDR3 is 17 residues. J lost 0 bases, V lost 4 bases, and 2 bases had no gene match. The CDR3, as DNA: TGTGCCAGCAGCTCCGGGACAGGGGGCTCTGGGGCCAACGTCCTGACTTTC. Protein: CASSSGTGGSGANVLTF.

This clonotype is medium-sized. The J gene is TRBJ2-5, the V gene TRBV7-6; 7 bases agree with TRBD2. Trimming took 1 base from V and 11 from J; bases not matched to a gene: 10. Germline V CDR1 and CDR2: SGHVS, FNYEAQ. CDR3 size: 14 residues. The CDR3 nucleotides read TGTGCCAGCAGCTTAGAGGTGGTTCTAGCGGAACAGTACTTC. Amino acid sequence: CASSLEVVLAEQYF.

There are many counts of this clonotype. The chain combines TRBV7-8 with TRBJ2-5; 9 bases match TRBD1. CDR1 and CDR2 (germline): SGHVS, FQNEAQ. The CDR3 has 17 amino acids. J was trimmed by 7 bases and V by 1 base; bases with no gene match: 13. The CDR3 protein is CASSLGTGGHWGWTQYF. As DNA, the CDR3 is TGTGCCAGCAGCTTAGGAACAGGGGGCCACTGGGGATGGACCCAGTACTTC.

This clonotype was counted between two and nine times. This chain uses TRBV6-1 with TRBJ2-1; D is perhaps TRBD2 (5 bases). Germline CDR1 is MNHNS and CDR2 is SASEGT. The CDR3 contains 12 residues. V was shortened by 6 bases and J by 13 bases, with 16 bases between the two germline ends. CDR3 sequence (DNA): TGTGCCAGCAGCCCCGTTGGGGAGACCCAGTTCTTC. This encodes CASSPVGETQFF.

This clonotype was counted between two and nine times. The chain combines TRBV6-2 or TRBV6-3 with TRBJ2-1, with D unclear. V was pared by 2 bases and J by 13 bases, with 33 bases between. This CDR3 region has 19 residues. CDR1 MNHEY and CDR2 SVGEGT come from the germline V gene. CDR3 nucleotide sequence: TGTGCCAGCAGTTACGCCATATGGGTGGCTAGACGGTACCAAGAGACCCAGTTCTTC. As protein: CASSYAIWVARRYQETQFF.